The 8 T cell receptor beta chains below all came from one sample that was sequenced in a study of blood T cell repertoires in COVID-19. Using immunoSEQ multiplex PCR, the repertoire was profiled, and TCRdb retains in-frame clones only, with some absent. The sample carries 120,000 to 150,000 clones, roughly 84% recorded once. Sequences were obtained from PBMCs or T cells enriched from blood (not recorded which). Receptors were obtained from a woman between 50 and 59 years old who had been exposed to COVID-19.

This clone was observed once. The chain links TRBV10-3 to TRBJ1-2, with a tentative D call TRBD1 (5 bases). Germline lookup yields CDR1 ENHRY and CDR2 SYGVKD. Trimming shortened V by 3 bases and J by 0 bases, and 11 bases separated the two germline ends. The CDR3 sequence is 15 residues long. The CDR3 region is CAISDQGIANYGYTF. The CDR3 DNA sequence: TGTGCCATCAGTGACCAGGGAATAGCTAACTATGGCTACACCTTC.

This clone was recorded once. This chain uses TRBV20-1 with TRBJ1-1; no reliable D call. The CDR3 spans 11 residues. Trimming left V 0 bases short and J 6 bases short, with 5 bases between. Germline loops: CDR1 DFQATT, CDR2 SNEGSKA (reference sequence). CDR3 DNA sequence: TGCAGTGCTAGAGATATCGCTGAAGCTTTCTTT. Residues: CSARDIAEAFF.

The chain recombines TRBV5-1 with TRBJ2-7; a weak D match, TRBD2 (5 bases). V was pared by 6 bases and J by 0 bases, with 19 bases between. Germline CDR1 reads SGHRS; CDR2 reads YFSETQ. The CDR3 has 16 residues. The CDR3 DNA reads TGCGCCAGCACCCCCAACGGGGTAACTAGCTCCTACGAGCAGTACTTC. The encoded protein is CASTPNGVTSSYEQYF.

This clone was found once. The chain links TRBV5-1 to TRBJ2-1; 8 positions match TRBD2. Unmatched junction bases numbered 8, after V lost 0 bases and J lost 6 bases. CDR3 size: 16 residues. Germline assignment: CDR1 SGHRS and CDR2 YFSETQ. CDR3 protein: CASSLGSGGVVNEQFF. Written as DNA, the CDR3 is TGCGCCAGCAGCTTGGGATCCGGGGGGGTTGTCAATGAGCAGTTCTTC.

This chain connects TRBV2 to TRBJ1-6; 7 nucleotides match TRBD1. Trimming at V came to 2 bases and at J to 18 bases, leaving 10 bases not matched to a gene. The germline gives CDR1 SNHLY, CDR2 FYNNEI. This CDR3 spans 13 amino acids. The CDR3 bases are TGTGCCAGCAGTGAATACGTGAACAGGGGCTACCACTTT. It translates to CASSEYVNRGYHF.

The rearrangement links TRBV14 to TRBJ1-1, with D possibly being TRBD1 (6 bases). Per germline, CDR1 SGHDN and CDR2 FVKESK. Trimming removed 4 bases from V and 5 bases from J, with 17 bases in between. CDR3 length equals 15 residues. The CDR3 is CASSRRTGSWTEAFF. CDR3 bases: TGTGCCAGCAGCCGCCGAACAGGGAGTTGGACTGAAGCTTTCTTT.

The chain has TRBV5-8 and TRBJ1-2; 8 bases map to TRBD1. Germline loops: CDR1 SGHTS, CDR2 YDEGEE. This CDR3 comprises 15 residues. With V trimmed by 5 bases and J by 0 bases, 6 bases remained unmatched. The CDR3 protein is CASRVRDRPNYGYTF. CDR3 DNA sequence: TGTGCCAGCAGGGTGAGGGACAGGCCTAACTATGGCTACACCTTC.

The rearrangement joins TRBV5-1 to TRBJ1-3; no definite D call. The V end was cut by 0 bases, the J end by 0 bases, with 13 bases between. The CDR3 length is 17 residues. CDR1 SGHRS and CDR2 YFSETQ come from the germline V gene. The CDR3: CASSLEGGLFSGNTIYF. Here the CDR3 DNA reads TGCGCCAGCAGCTTGGAGGGAGGGCTTTTCTCTGGAAACACCATATATTTT.